These 3 T cell receptor beta chains came from one sample sequenced in a study of CD8+ T cells in alopecia areata. A sort of pooled cutaneous lymph node cells used CD4, CD8alpha, NKG2D, NKG2ACE and other stains. Investigators isolated RNA and reverse transcribed it into cDNA to act as the sequencing template. The table came from immunoSEQ multiplex PCR; TCRdb's copy has only in-frame clones and leaves some out. The sample holds about 2,200 clones, and no clone turns up only once. The specimen sequenced was CD8+ T cells sorted from a lymph node. These receptors all come from a C3H/HeJ mouse with alopecia areata. The MHC haplotype recorded for the strain is H2-k.

As for this clone: The genes and germline here are from mouse. Sequencing ends 4 residues short of the CDR3 end; the germline J gene provides the rest. This chain links TRBV13-3 with TRBJ1-2; TRBD1 is a possible D gene (5 bases). This CDR3 contains 14 residues. Germline CDR1 reads NNHDY; CDR2 reads SYVADS. Trimming left V 2 bases short and J 3 bases short, with 11 bases between. The CDR3 loop is CASSEEGRDSDYTF. Incomplete CDR3 DNA: TGTGCCAGCAGTGAAGAGGGGAGGGACTCC.

In this sample, this clone is medium-sized (0.01 to 0.1%). Mouse names are used for the genes. The CDR3 goes on 4 residues after the read ends, and that part is filled in from the germline J gene. The chain uses TRBV17 and TRBJ2-3, with 9 bases fitting TRBD1. This CDR3 has 15 amino acids. The germline gives CDR1 MNHDT, CDR2 YYDKIL. The part of the CDR3 DNA that was read is TGTGCTAGCAGTAGAGATGTGGGACAGGGAGAA. Translation: CASSRDVGQGE. The complete CDR3 sequence is CASSRDVGQGETLYF.

Notes on this clone: Gene names and germline refer to mouse. Sequencing ends 4 residues short of the CDR3 end; the germline J gene provides the rest. The rearrangement joins TRBV13-2 to TRBJ1-1, with 8 bases identical to TRBD1. This CDR3 spans 13 amino acids. Germline CDR1 NNHNN, CDR2 SYGAGS (reference sequence). The CDR3 bases that were read are TGTGCCAGCGGTGCCCCGACAGGGGAA. Its translation: CASGAPTGE. The whole CDR3 sequence is CASGAPTGEEVFF.